This T cell receptor (beta chain) was found in a study of OX40 agonist ivuxolimab in advanced cancers. Produced via immunoSEQ multiplex PCR; TCRdb's table is partial and in-frame only. Of about 46,000 clones in the sample, 91% were seen once. The CDR3 has 16 residues. This receptor was taken from an adult with an advanced solid tumor such as melanoma, head and neck, liver or kidney cancer. The sequencing used CD4+ or CD8+ T cells sorted from blood, collected in a trial of the OX40 agonist ivuxolimab. This chain joins TRBV21-1 and TRBJ2-7; TRBD1, as called in the table, went unchecked against the DNA. TRBV21-1 is marked as a pseudogene. The CDR3, as DNA: TGTGCCAGCAGCAAATTCCGGGACAGAACCACCTACGAGCAGTACGTC. Translation gives CASSKFRDRTTYEQYV.